Shown below are 10 T cell receptor beta chains from a single sample sequenced in a study of regulatory T cells in long-lasting Graves disease. Libraries of TCR beta came from iRepertoire HTBI primers plus Arm-PCR of CDR3 regions. From the multiplex PCR reads, TCRdb called clonotypes with MiXCR, one entry per CDR3 protein. The sample carries 400,000 to 500,000 distinct CDR3 sequences, 11% to 15% recorded once. The time point here: newly diagnosed GD, antithyroid drugs for less than 3 months. PBMC-derived RNA was used for the TCR library. Another study also made use of these data, one on T cells in Graves' hyperthyroidism and ophthalmopathy.

Material: peripheral blood mononuclear cells (PBMCs), obtained at new diagnosis, from a patient treated with antithyroid drugs. The receptors derive from a woman aged 50 to 65 with Graves disease.

In this sample, this clonotype turned up many times. This chain links TRBV7-9 with TRBJ2-5; 10 bases agree with TRBD2. Germline V gene lookup returns CDR1 SEHNR and CDR2 FQNEAQ (reference sequence). The CDR3 is 13 residues long. The V segment lost 11 bases and the J segment 6 bases; nucleotides outside the gene matches: 9. The CDR3 region is CAEEAGGLKTQYF. The CDR3 nucleotides read TGTGCCGAAGAAGCGGGAGGGCTGAAGACCCAGTACTTC.

This clonotype was observed at least ten times. This rearrangement joins TRBV3-1 to TRBJ2-7; the match to TRBD1 covers 10 bases. CDR1 is LGHDT and CDR2 is YNNKEL in the germline V gene (reference sequence). This CDR3 region has 17 residues. Losses at the gene ends were 1 base for V and 3 bases for J; bases not matched to a gene: 9. The CDR3, as DNA: TGTGCCAGCAGCCAAGGTGGGACAGGGGAGAGGAACTACGAGCAGTACTTC. Protein product: CASSQGGTGERNYEQYF.

The rearrangement links TRBV20-1 to TRBJ2-2; 8 bases match TRBD2. Germline CDR1 and CDR2: DFQATT and SNEGSKA (reference sequence). CDR3 length: 14 amino acids. V dropped 5 bases and J dropped 4; count of bases not matched to a gene: 6. The CDR3 coding sequence is TGCAGTGCTTCAAGCAGCGGGGGCACCGGGGAGCTGTTTTTT. It codes for CSASSSGGTGELFF.

The chain recombines TRBV28 with TRBJ1-1; D unclear. The ends were cut back, 2 bases at V and 9 bases at J, with 10 bases in the middle. Germline V gene sequence: CDR1 MDHEN, CDR2 SYDVKM. The CDR3 sequence is 12 residues long. Written as DNA, the CDR3 is TGTGCCAGCAGTTTAGCCAAGGGTAAAGCTTTCTTT. Translated: CASSLAKGKAFF.

This clonotype was seen a handful of times. V usage is TRBV4-1 and J usage is TRBJ2-7; 10 nucleotides line up with TRBD2. The CDR3 contains 15 residues. Germline loops: CDR1 MGHRA, CDR2 YSYEKL. V was pared by 4 bases and J by 4 bases, with 7 bases of the junction left unmatched. Written as DNA, the CDR3 is TGCGCCAGCAGCCGGATGGCTAGCGGGAGATACGAGCAGTACTTC. Translated, it gives CASSRMASGRYEQYF.

The chain carries TRBV28 and TRBJ2-4; D perhaps matches TRBD2 (7 bases). The CDR3 sequence is 16 residues long. Germline CDR1 reads MDHEN; CDR2 reads SYDVKM. The V end was cut by 1 base, the J end by 6 bases, with 16 bases between. DNA for the CDR3: TGTGCCAGCAGTTTATACCCCCAGGGAGGGGGAAACATTCAGTACTTC. Protein: CASSLYPQGGGNIQYF.

The rearrangement joins TRBV29-1 to TRBJ2-1, with 8 bases fitting TRBD2. Trimming at V came to 4 bases and at J to 11 bases, leaving 16 bases not matched to a gene. Germline-derived CDR1 and CDR2 are SQVTM and ANQGSEA. This CDR3 has 15 residues. CDR3 sequence reads: CSVALRLARTRQQFF. Here the CDR3 DNA reads TGCAGCGTTGCGTTAAGACTAGCGAGAACTCGCCAGCAGTTCTTC.

V is TRBV7-2 and J is TRBJ2-7, with D uncertain. V lost 3 bases and J lost 2, with 11 bases in between. The V gene's germline CDR1 is SGHTA and CDR2 FQGNSA. This CDR3 comprises 14 residues. The CDR3 sequence: CASSFPGRTYEQYF. DNA for the CDR3: TGTGCCAGCAGCTTTCCCGGGCGCACCTACGAGCAGTACTTC.

This clonotype occurred many times. The genes are TRBV12-3 or TRBV12-4 and TRBJ2-7; tentative D call: TRBD2 (7 bases). This CDR3 has 16 residues. V lost 3 bases and J 2 bases, leaving 17 bases between the germline ends. CDR3 region: CASSFWGGAPTYEQYF. DNA for the CDR3: TGTGCCAGCAGTTTCTGGGGGGGGGCGCCCACCTACGAGCAGTACTTC.

The chain carries TRBV30 and TRBJ1-2; D is perhaps TRBD1 (5 bases). The CDR3 runs 15 residues. Germline V gene sequence: CDR1 GTSNPN, CDR2 SVGIG (reference sequence). Trimming removed 1 base from V and 2 bases from J, with 14 bases in between. This chain's CDR3 is CAWSGELQGNYGYTF. The CDR3 region has the DNA TGTGCCTGGAGTGGGGAGCTGCAGGGAAACTATGGCTACACCTTC.